Below are 21 T cell receptor beta chains sequenced from a single sample in a study of identical twins. From the 5' RACE reads, TCRdb called clonotypes with MiXCR, one entry per CDR3 protein. The sample has approximately 490,000 distinct CDR3 sequences; 20% to 25% are singletons. The same sample was also used in a study of yellow fever vaccine responses in identical twins.

The sample consisted of CD4+ T cells sorted from blood. The receptors here all came from a woman younger than 35 in good health.

In this sample, this clonotype turned up many times. This chain uses TRBV20-1 with TRBJ1-2; D is possibly TRBD1 (6 bases). Trimming took off 6 bases at V and 8 bases at J, with 16 bases between the two ends. Germline CDR1 reads DFQATT; CDR2 reads SNEGSKA (reference sequence). CDR3 size: 12 residues. The CDR3 DNA reads TGCAGTGCGGCCTTACAGGGCCGGGGCTACACCTTC. Its protein product is CSAALQGRGYTF.

This clonotype was detected only a few times. The V gene is TRBV12-3 or TRBV12-4, the J gene TRBJ2-5; 9 positions agree with TRBD2. This CDR3 comprises 16 residues. Trimming at V came to 3 bases and at J to 1 base, leaving 6 bases not matched to a gene. DNA of the CDR3: TGTGCCAGCAGTTTCGGGGAGACTAGCGGCCAAGAGACCCAGTACTTC. The encoded protein is CASSFGETSGQETQYF.

The V and J genes are TRBV27 and TRBJ2-1; D may be TRBD1 (6 bases). The germline V gene encodes CDR1 MNHEY and CDR2 SMNVEV (reference sequence). The CDR3 runs to 12 residues. Trimming stripped 6 bases from V and 14 bases from J, with 17 bases between. CDR3 DNA: TGTGCCAGCAGCCCCCAAAAGGGGGTGGAGTTCTTC. It translates to CASSPQKGVEFF.

This clonotype was seen a few times. The rearrangement links TRBV6-1 to TRBJ1-2; 10 nucleotides match TRBD1. The CDR3 loop spans 14 amino acids. Trimming cost V 8 bases and J 2 bases; bases outside gene matches: 5. Germline lookup yields CDR1 MNHNS and CDR2 SASEGT. The CDR3 loop is CASSDRGRNYGYTF. The CDR3 DNA is TGTGCCAGCTCTGACAGGGGGCGCAACTATGGCTACACCTTC.

The chain couples TRBV20-1 to TRBJ2-3, with 7 bases aligning to TRBD2. With 6 bases clipped from V and 9 bases from J, the junction kept 12 bases outside the gene matches. The germline CDR1 and CDR2 sequences are DFQATT and SNEGSKA (reference sequence). CDR3 length: 13 residues. This CDR3 reads CSADWTRRGTQYF. DNA of the CDR3: TGCAGTGCCGACTGGACTAGACGGGGCACGCAGTATTTT.

This clonotype was counted between two and nine times. V is TRBV12-3 or TRBV12-4 and J is TRBJ2-7; D is unclear. Trimming took off 7 bases at V and 6 bases at J, with 16 bases between the two ends. The CDR3 is 13 amino acids. CDR3 region: CASKPRRRREQYF. Here the CDR3 DNA reads TGTGCCAGCAAACCCAGGCGTCGCCGCGAGCAGTACTTC.

This clonotype has a handful of counts. The CDR3 here is CSVDWGYQETQYF. CDR3 nucleotides: TGCAGCGTTGACTGGGGGTACCAAGAGACCCAGTACTTC. The chain is built from TRBV29-1 and TRBJ2-5; D may match TRBD1 or TRBD2 (5 bases each). V lost 3 bases to trimming and J lost 0 bases, with 8 bases between them. The CDR3 is 13 residues long. Germline CDR1 reads SQVTM; CDR2 reads ANQGSEA.

The chain is built from TRBV7-9 and TRBJ2-5; 7 bases agree with TRBD1. This CDR3 is built from 15 residues. J was trimmed by 5 bases and V by 5 bases; bases with no gene match: 11. The germline V gene encodes CDR1 SEHNR and CDR2 FQNEAQ (reference sequence). CDR3 bases: TGTGCCAGCAGCCTCAACACAGGGGCCCGTGAGACCCAGTACTTC. Translating it yields CASSLNTGARETQYF.

This clonotype was seen a single time. The rearrangement joins TRBV5-1 to TRBJ2-2, with 13 positions matching TRBD2. Germline-derived CDR1 and CDR2 are SGHRS and YFSETQ. CDR3 size: 19 residues. Trimming removed 2 bases from V and 0 bases from J; junction bases left unmatched: 7. CDR3 sequence reads: CASSFYKTSGGTNTGELFF. CDR3 in DNA: TGCGCCAGCAGCTTTTACAAGACTAGCGGGGGGACGAACACCGGGGAGCTGTTTTTT.

This chain connects TRBV5-1 to TRBJ1-1; D remains ambiguous. The CDR3 extends over 15 amino acids. The V gene lost 1 base and the J gene lost 0 bases, with 10 bases spanning the gap. CDR1 and CDR2 from the germline V gene are SGHRS and YFSETQ. CDR3 DNA sequence: TGCGCCAGCAGCTTGTTGTCAGGAATGAACACTGAAGCTTTCTTT. Its translation: CASSLLSGMNTEAFF.

In this sample, this clonotype turned up many times. This rearrangement joins TRBV5-1 to TRBJ2-2; either TRBD1 or TRBD2 may supply D (5 bases each). V gave up 7 bases and J gave up 2 bases, with 9 bases separating them. This CDR3 spans 13 amino acids. Germline V gives CDR1 SGHRS, CDR2 YFSETQ. For the CDR3, the DNA is TGCGCCAGCGGGGACCGAAACACCGGGGAGCTGTTTTTT. This translates into CASGDRNTGELFF.

V usage is TRBV20-1 and J usage is TRBJ2-5; D gene ambiguous. V lost 0 bases to trimming and J lost 1 base, with 15 bases between them. Germline V gives CDR1 DFQATT, CDR2 SNEGSKA (reference sequence). This CDR3 is built from 16 residues. CDR3 in DNA: TGCAGTGCTAGAGATCTCCTAGGGAAGGGCCAAGAGACCCAGTACTTC. Its protein is CSARDLLGKGQETQYF.

This clonotype appeared a few times. The chain has TRBV28 and TRBJ2-2, with 9 bases lining up with TRBD2. CDR3 length equals 18 residues. Germline values: CDR1 MDHEN, CDR2 SYDVKM. J gave up 4 bases and V 6 bases, and 15 bases lay outside the gene matches. The CDR3 DNA follows: TGTGCCAGCAGCCTAGCGGGGCTAGCGGGGTTCCTCACCGGGGAGCTGTTTTTT. This gives the protein CASSLAGLAGFLTGELFF.

In its sample, this clonotype was seen a few times. V gene TRBV12-3 or TRBV12-4 combines with J gene TRBJ2-7, with a tentative D call TRBD2 (6 bases). The V end was cut by 6 bases, the J end by 8 bases, with 20 bases between. This CDR3 spans 14 amino acids. CDR3 in amino acids: CASRNLATEGQQYF. Written as DNA, the CDR3 is TGTGCCAGCAGGAATCTAGCGACAGAGGGCCAGCAGTACTTC.

This clonotype was observed a few times. This chain uses TRBV5-1 with TRBJ1-5, with D hard to call. CDR3 length: 14 residues. Germline V gene data show CDR1 as SGHRS and CDR2 as YFSETQ. V dropped 2 bases and J dropped 0 bases, with 6 bases sitting between them. The DNA for the CDR3 is TGCGCCAGCAGCTTCGACGGTAGCAATCAGCCCCAGCATTTT. Its protein is CASSFDGSNQPQHF.

The chain combines TRBV10-1 with TRBJ2-7, with D hard to call. Per the germline V gene, CDR1 is WNHNN and CDR2 is SYGVQD (reference sequence). V was trimmed by 3 bases and J by 1 base, leaving 10 bases between them. This CDR3 is built from 14 residues. The CDR3 loop reads CASSDPASSYEQYF. The CDR3 DNA reads as TGCGCCAGCAGTGATCCTGCCAGTTCCTACGAGCAGTACTTC.

Notes on this clonotype: The final CDR3 position lacks the conserved phenylalanine or tryptophan, pointing to a likely read error. No DNA is shown, since the ends of the CDR3 on it are uncertain; the CDR3 is the one TCRdb lists. V usage is TRBV25-1 and J usage is TRBJ1-2; the D call of TRBD1 is as the table states it, not checked on the DNA. Per the germline V gene, CDR1 is MGHDK and CDR2 is SYGVNS. The length of the CDR3 is 12 amino acids, counting both ends. This CDR3 reads CAMGPGLLCWAL.

This clonotype was observed a few times. This chain connects TRBV6-5 to TRBJ2-1; possible D gene TRBD2, 5 bases. V lost 4 bases, J lost 7 bases, and 11 bases lay in between. Germline values: CDR1 MNHEY, CDR2 SVGAGI. The CDR3 contains 13 residues. The CDR3 spells CASSFRTENEQFF. The CDR3 DNA follows: TGTGCCAGCAGTTTCCGGACTGAAAATGAGCAGTTCTTC.

In this sample, this clonotype turned up a few times. The genes are TRBV4-1 and TRBJ2-3; TRBD1 or TRBD2 may be the D gene (5 bases each). The CDR3 runs 16 residues. The germline V gene has CDR1 MGHRA and CDR2 YSYEKL. V lost 3 bases and J 2 bases, leaving 15 bases between the germline ends. The CDR3, as DNA: TGCGCCAGCAGCCATAAGGGGACGGCACCCACAGATACGCAGTATTTT. Encoded protein: CASSHKGTAPTDTQYF.

The chain carries TRBV24-1 and TRBJ2-1; D unresolved. Trimming cost V 4 bases and J 6 bases, with 6 bases left between them. The germline gives CDR1 KGHDR, CDR2 SFDVKD. This CDR3 is 12 amino acids long. The CDR3 DNA follows: TGTGCCACCAGTGAAGCTCCCAATGAGCAGTTCTTC. It yields the protein CATSEAPNEQFF.

This clonotype was seen more than once but under ten times. This chain connects TRBV6-1 to TRBJ2-2; 11 bases are a match to TRBD1. Germline V CDR1 and CDR2: MNHNS, SASEGT. There are 15 residues in the CDR3. J was trimmed by 2 bases and V by 5 bases; bases with no gene match: 1. This CDR3 reads CASSRTGGNTGELFF. The DNA for the CDR3 is TGTGCCAGCAGTCGGACAGGGGGCAACACCGGGGAGCTGTTTTTT.